The source of this T cell receptor (beta chain) is a study of OX40 agonist ivuxolimab in advanced cancers. Study in general: It was permissible to have had prior anti-PD-1, anti-PD-L1 or anti-CTLA-4 therapy, and around 40% had some. General study results and limits: At 0.1 to 3.0 mg/kg, clonal expansion of CD4+ and CD8+ blood T cells had occurred by week 6.

Of note for this clone: As yet, its antigen is unknown.

Germline V gene data show CDR1 as KGHSH and CDR2 as LQKENI. V was cut by 5 bases and J by 4 bases, with 11 bases left in between. There are 13 residues in the CDR3. This table comes from immunoSEQ multiplex PCR, and its TCRdb copy is limited to in-frame clones, with some not included. Of about 23,000 clones listed, roughly three quarters are singletons. The J gene is TRBJ1-1, the V gene TRBV18, with unresolved D. The receptor's source is an adult with an advanced solid tumor such as melanoma, head and neck, liver or kidney cancer. The specimen comprised CD4+ or CD8+ T cells sorted from blood, sampled in a trial of the OX40 agonist ivuxolimab. CDR3 protein: CASSGVYGTEAFF. DNA of the CDR3: TGTGCCAGCTCAGGGGTATATGGCACTGAAGCTTTCTTT.